A single sample gave rise to the 16 T cell receptor beta chains below, sequenced in a study of CD8+CD57+ T cells in acquired aplastic anemia. All patients picked for sequencing had shown, by flow cytometry, an expansion of CD8+CD57+ cells. Genomic DNA was employed as the template in profiling TCR beta VDJ and CDR3. TCRdb re-analysed the reads in MiXCR, keeping a single row per CDR3 protein. Of under 200,000 distinct CDR3 sequences listed, around half are singletons. The sequencing sample was made of sorted CD4+, CD8+, or CD8+CD57+ T cells (not recorded which) from PBMCs. These receptors originate from a human donor with aplastic anemia.

Ten or more counts support this clonotype. This sequence joins TRBV11-2 and TRBJ2-3; 12 bases align to TRBD2. The germline gives CDR1 SGHAT, CDR2 FQNNGV. This CDR3 spans 15 amino acids. With V trimmed by 5 bases and J by 2 bases, 2 bases remained unmatched. The CDR3 bases are TGTGCCAGCAGCCGACTAGCGGGAGACACAGATACGCAGTATTTT. Protein product: CASSRLAGDTDTQYF.

This clonotype was counted at least ten times. The chain links TRBV12-3 or TRBV12-4 to TRBJ2-5; D is perhaps TRBD2 (6 bases). The CDR3 is 13 residues long. Trimming pared 7 bases from V and 5 bases from J, leaving 14 bases between. The CDR3 here is CASKRPGRETQYF. CDR3 sequence (DNA): TGTGCCAGCAAGAGGCCGGGGAGGGAGACCCAGTACTTC.

This clonotype was seen more than once but under ten times. The rearrangement joins TRBV6-1 to TRBJ2-3; no reliable D call. CDR1 and CDR2 (germline): MNHNS, SASEGT. Trimming left V 3 bases short and J 0 bases short, with 4 bases between. CDR3 length: 13 residues. CDR3 sequence reads: CASSEDSTDTQYF. CDR3 nucleotides: TGTGCCAGCAGTGAGGACAGCACAGATACGCAGTATTTT.

The rearrangement uses TRBV5-8 and TRBJ1-1; tentatively, D is TRBD1 (6 bases). The CDR3 is made up of 14 amino acids. Trimming removed 4 bases from V and 1 base from J, with 11 bases in between. Germline V gene lookup returns CDR1 SGHTS and CDR2 YDEGEE. The CDR3 DNA reads TGTGCCAGCAGCCACGTACAGGGGAACACTGAAGCTTTCTTT. Translated, it gives CASSHVQGNTEAFF.

This clonotype was detected ten times or more. The rearrangement uses TRBV4-2 and TRBJ2-1, with 8 positions matching TRBD2. CDR3 length: 15 amino acids. The germline V gene has CDR1 LGHNA and CDR2 YNFKEQ. Trimming removed 2 bases from V and 3 bases from J; junction bases left unmatched: 3. Here the CDR3 reads CASSQQREFYNEQFF. In nucleotides, the CDR3 is TGTGCCAGCAGCCAACAGCGGGAGTTCTACAATGAGCAGTTCTTC.

Ten or more counts support this clonotype. The J gene is TRBJ1-1, the V gene TRBV2; no clear D. Trimming removed 7 bases from V and 3 bases from J, with 12 bases in between. Germline CDR1 reads SNHLY; CDR2 reads FYNNEI. CDR3 size: 13 residues. CDR3 protein: CASTSTPDTEAFF. The CDR3, as DNA: TGTGCCAGCACTTCGACTCCGGACACTGAAGCTTTCTTT.

This chain joins TRBV7-9 and TRBJ2-3; no clear D gene. The V gene lost 10 bases and the J gene lost 4 bases, with 6 bases spanning the gap. The CDR3 is 10 residues long. Germline lookup yields CDR1 SEHNR and CDR2 FQNEAQ (reference sequence). CDR3 bases: TGTGCCAATGGGGCAGATACGCAGTATTTT. It specifies CANGADTQYF.

This clonotype was detected once. The junction differs from germline at one of its ends, possibly a read error. The V gene is TRBV29-1, the J gene TRBJ2-2, with 8 bases identical to TRBD2. Germline assignment: CDR1 SQVTM and CDR2 ANQGSEA. This CDR3 region has 15 residues. CDR3 DNA: TGCAGCGTTGGGGTCGGGAGGGTAAACACCGGGGAGCTGGTTTTT. Protein product: CSVGVGRVNTGELVF.

The V and J genes are TRBV11-3 and TRBJ2-7; D tentatively reads TRBD1 or TRBD2 (5 bases each). The V gene lost 6 bases and the J gene lost 5 bases, with 17 bases spanning the gap. The CDR3 extends over 14 amino acids. CDR1 and CDR2 from the germline V gene are SGHNT and YENEEA. CDR3 protein: CASSSPFQGHEQYF. The CDR3 DNA is TGTGCCAGCAGTTCCCCATTTCAGGGACACGAGCAGTACTTC.

This clonotype appeared many times. The chain employs TRBV24-1 and TRBJ2-1; 8 nucleotides align to TRBD1. Losses at the gene ends were 4 bases for V and 7 bases for J; bases not matched to a gene: 5. Per germline, CDR1 KGHDR and CDR2 SFDVKD. The CDR3 is made up of 14 amino acids. CDR3 nucleotide sequence: TGTGCCACCAGTGAAGCAGACAGGGGTAATGAGCAGTTCTTC. Protein: CATSEADRGNEQFF.

Note on this clonotype: Just one base apart from a much larger clone, this may be a read error. This chain links TRBV6-1 with TRBJ2-7; maybe TRBD1 (6 bases). Germline CDR1 and CDR2: MNHNS and SASEGT. The CDR3 sequence is 14 residues long. Trimming pared 9 bases from V and 0 bases from J, leaving 15 bases between. CDR3: CASKGVRSSYEQYF. In nucleotides, the CDR3 is TGTGCCAGTAAGGGGGTTAGGAGCTCCTACGAGCAGTACTTC.

The CDR3 DNA follows: TGTGCCAGCAGTTCTTCTAGATCTTCTAACTATGGCTACACCTTC. This translates into CASSSSRSSNYGYTF. This chain uses TRBV6-5 with TRBJ1-2; D unclear. Germline CDR1 is MNHEY and CDR2 is SVGAGI. The CDR3 length is 15 residues. The V and J ends lost 4 bases and 0 bases respectively, with 12 bases between them.

As to this clonotype: The germline gene is not matched at one end of the junction; a read error may be the cause. The V gene is TRBV11-3, the J gene TRBJ2-5; D uncertain. The germline V gene encodes CDR1 SGHNT and CDR2 YENEEA. The CDR3 length is 16 residues. CDR3 residues: CASSSRSGSSQESQYF. CDR3 bases: TGTGCCAGCAGCTCAAGATCAGGCTCTTCCCAAGAGTCCCAGTACTTC.

This chain connects TRBV9 to TRBJ2-3, with 9 positions matching TRBD1. The CDR3 sequence is 15 residues long. Trimming removed 4 bases from V and 6 bases from J; junction bases left unmatched: 9. Germline V gene sequence: CDR1 SGDLS, CDR2 YYNGEE. CDR3 nucleotides: TGTGCCAGCAGCCCCTGGGGACAGGGAGTCGATACGCAGTATTTT. Its protein is CASSPWGQGVDTQYF. Filled out from reference TRBV9 and TRBJ2-3, the complete variable domain reads DSGVTQTPKHLITATGQRVTLRCSPRSGDLSVYWYQQSLDQGLQFLIQYYNGEERAKGNILERFSAQQFPDLHSELNLSSLELGDSALYFCASSPWGQGVDTQYFGPGTRLTVL.

CDR3 bases: TGTGCCACCAGTGATTCGACAGGCTACGAGCAGTACTTC. This translates into CATSDSTGYEQYF. The gene calls are TRBV24-1 and TRBJ2-7; TRBD1 is a possible D gene (6 bases). From germline, CDR1 is KGHDR and CDR2 SFDVKD. V lost 2 bases and J lost 3, with 7 bases in between. The CDR3 extends over 13 amino acids.

This sequence joins TRBV28 and TRBJ1-2; 8 positions match TRBD1. The CDR3 contains 13 residues. The germline V gene has CDR1 MDHEN and CDR2 SYDVKM. V lost 7 bases and J lost 7; bases outside the gene matches: 8. This CDR3 reads CASTIQGAIGYTF. CDR3 DNA sequence: TGTGCCAGCACCATCCAGGGGGCTATTGGCTACACCTTC.